These T cell receptor beta chains were read from a single sample in a study of T cells after yellow fever vaccination. TCRdb used MiXCR to reprocess the 5' RACE reads, holding one entry per CDR3 protein. The sample holds 500,000 to 650,000 distinct CDR3 sequences, roughly 12% seen once. The source material was PBMCs, sampled on the day of the yellow fever booster vaccination. The receptors were sampled from a man aged 25-45 years who received the YFV17D yellow fever vaccine. Each CDR3 is given with its conserved first and last residue. D genes are given only for firm matches. The listing skips clone size in some rows; elsewhere it reads once, few, many or a size class.

d_gene: .
v_gene: TRBV27
abundance: .
j_gene: TRBJ2-7
len: 12
CDR3nt: TGTGCCAGCGTTGACAGATACTACGAGCAGTACTTC
CDR3aa: CASVDRYYEQYF

d_gene: TRBD2
v_gene: TRBV20-1
abundance: few
j_gene: TRBJ2-7
len: 14
CDR3nt: TGCAGTGCTGAAGCGGGAGTCAACACCTACGAGCAGTACTTC
CDR3aa: CSAEAGVNTYEQYF

d_gene: .
v_gene: TRBV7-2
abundance: few
j_gene: TRBJ1-3
len: 15
CDR3nt: TGTGCCAGCAGCCTCCGGACAGCCTCTGGAAACACCATATATTTT
CDR3aa: CASSLRTASGNTIYF

d_gene: .
v_gene: TRBV29-1
abundance: .
j_gene: TRBJ1-1
len: 13
CDR3nt: TGCAGCGTTGAGGTGACAAAGGACACTGAAGCTTTCTTT
CDR3aa: CSVEVTKDTEAFF

d_gene: .
v_gene: TRBV25-1
abundance: once
j_gene: TRBJ2-6
len: 16
CDR3nt: TGTGCCAGCAGTGTCCAGTCAGGGTCTGGGGCCAACGTCCTGACTTTC
CDR3aa: CASSVQSGSGANVLTF

d_gene: .
v_gene: TRBV6-5
abundance: .
j_gene: TRBJ1-5
len: 15
CDR3nt: TGTGCCAGCAGTTACTCGGTTACATCGGATCAGCCCCAGCATTTT
CDR3aa: CASSYSVTSDQPQHF

d_gene: TRBD2
v_gene: TRBV5-1
abundance: many
j_gene: TRBJ2-5
len: 14
CDR3nt: TGCGCCAGCAGCCCGACTAGCGGACAAGAGACCCAGTACTTC
CDR3aa: CASSPTSGQETQYF

d_gene: .
v_gene: TRBV7-2
abundance: .
j_gene: TRBJ2-7
len: 14
CDR3nt: TGTGCCAGCAGCTACTTGGGGGGAGCCTACGAGCAGTACTTC
CDR3aa: CASSYLGGAYEQYF

d_gene: TRBD2
v_gene: TRBV5-1
abundance: few
j_gene: TRBJ2-5
len: 17
CDR3nt: TGCGCCAGCAGCTTGGGTGGGACTAGCGGGCACCAAGAGACCCAGTACTTC
CDR3aa: CASSLGGTSGHQETQYF

d_gene: TRBD2
v_gene: TRBV4-3
abundance: few
j_gene: TRBJ2-7
len: 16
CDR3nt: TGCGCCAGCAGCCAAGATCGGGTAGCGGGAGATGGCGAGCAGTACTTC
CDR3aa: CASSQDRVAGDGEQYF

d_gene: .
v_gene: TRBV6-1
abundance: few
j_gene: TRBJ2-5
len: 15
CDR3nt: TGTGCCAGCAGTAAGCGGTCAGGGGGGGGAGAGACCCAGTACTTC
CDR3aa: CASSKRSGGGETQYF

d_gene: .
v_gene: TRBV7-9
abundance: few
j_gene: TRBJ1-6
len: 15
CDR3nt: TGTGCCAGCAGCTCCTACGGAGAAAGGACTTCACCCCTCCACTTT
CDR3aa: CASSSYGERTSPLHF

d_gene: TRBD2
v_gene: TRBV7-2
abundance: few
j_gene: TRBJ2-1
len: 15
CDR3nt: TGTGCCAGCAGCGCCCAAGGGACTAGCGGCAATGAGCAGTTCTTC
CDR3aa: CASSAQGTSGNEQFF

d_gene: .
v_gene: TRBV7-2
abundance: many
j_gene: TRBJ2-5
len: 14
CDR3nt: TGTGCCAGCAGCAGATACGGACAGCAAGAGACCCAGTACTTC
CDR3aa: CASSRYGQQETQYF

d_gene: TRBD2
v_gene: TRBV6-2/TRBV6-3
abundance: .
j_gene: TRBJ2-7
len: 18
CDR3nt: TGTGCCAGCAGTATCACTGGAAGTAGCGGGGGCCCCCCCTACGAGCAGTACTTC
CDR3aa: CASSITGSSGGPPYEQYF

d_gene: .
v_gene: TRBV7-9
abundance: few
j_gene: TRBJ2-1
len: 14
CDR3nt: TGTGCCAGCAGCTTCCAAGACTGGAACAATGAGCAGTTCTTC
CDR3aa: CASSFQDWNNEQFF

d_gene: TRBD1
v_gene: TRBV5-1
abundance: few
j_gene: TRBJ1-5
len: 15
CDR3nt: TGCGCCAGCAGCTTGGGGACAGGGGTTGGTCAGCCCCAGCATTTT
CDR3aa: CASSLGTGVGQPQHF

d_gene: .
v_gene: TRBV7-8
abundance: few
j_gene: TRBJ1-2
len: 15
CDR3nt: TGTGCCAGCAGCTCCCACCTTCAGGGTTTCACCGGCTACACCTTC
CDR3aa: CASSSHLQGFTGYTF

d_gene: .
v_gene: TRBV12-5
abundance: .
j_gene: TRBJ2-1
len: 12
CDR3nt: TGTGCTAGTGGTTTGAGTGGCAATGAGCAGTTCTTC
CDR3aa: CASGLSGNEQFF

d_gene: .
v_gene: TRBV15
abundance: .
j_gene: TRBJ2-5
len: 14
CDR3nt: TGTGCCACCAGCAGAGCTCAAGTAGTGGAGACCCAGTACTTC
CDR3aa: CATSRAQVVETQYF

d_gene: .
v_gene: TRBV14
abundance: many
j_gene: TRBJ2-5
len: 14
CDR3nt: TGTGCCAGCAGCCAACCGGGCAGACAAGAGACCCAGTACTTC
CDR3aa: CASSQPGRQETQYF

d_gene: TRBD2
v_gene: TRBV29-1
abundance: few
j_gene: TRBJ2-1
len: 13
CDR3nt: TGCAGCGTCCTTCCCATAGCGGGAAATGAGCAGTTCTTC
CDR3aa: CSVLPIAGNEQFF

d_gene: TRBD2
v_gene: TRBV11-2
abundance: .
j_gene: TRBJ2-5
len: 18
CDR3nt: TGTGCCAGCAGCTTAGAGCGACTAGCGGGGGGGTACCAAGAGACCCAGTACTTC
CDR3aa: CASSLERLAGGYQETQYF

d_gene: TRBD2
v_gene: TRBV20-1
abundance: many
j_gene: TRBJ2-1
len: 17
CDR3nt: TGCAGTGCTAGAGGAGGAGCGGGAGGGCCTGAGTACAATGAGCAGTTCTTC
CDR3aa: CSARGGAGGPEYNEQFF

d_gene: .
v_gene: TRBV15
abundance: few
j_gene: TRBJ2-2
len: 15
CDR3nt: TGTGCCACCAGCAGAGGAGGGTTGAACACCGGGGAGCTGTTTTTT
CDR3aa: CATSRGGLNTGELFF